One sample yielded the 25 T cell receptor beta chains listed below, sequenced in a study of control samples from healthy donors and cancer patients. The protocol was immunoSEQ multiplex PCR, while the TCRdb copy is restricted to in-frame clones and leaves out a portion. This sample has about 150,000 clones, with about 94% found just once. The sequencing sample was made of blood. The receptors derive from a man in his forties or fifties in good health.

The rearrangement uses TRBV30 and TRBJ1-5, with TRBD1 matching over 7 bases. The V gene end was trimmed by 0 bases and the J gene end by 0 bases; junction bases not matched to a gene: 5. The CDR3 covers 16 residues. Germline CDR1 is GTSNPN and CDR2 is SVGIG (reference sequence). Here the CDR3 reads CAWSVPGQVSNQPQHF. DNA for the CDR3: TGTGCCTGGAGTGTACCTGGACAGGTTAGCAATCAGCCCCAGCATTTT.

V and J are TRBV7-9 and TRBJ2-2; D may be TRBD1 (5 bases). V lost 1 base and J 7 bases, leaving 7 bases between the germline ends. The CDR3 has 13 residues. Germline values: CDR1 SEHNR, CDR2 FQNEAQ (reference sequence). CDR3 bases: TGTGCCAGCAGCTTAGGGGGCAGCGGGGAGCTGTTTTTT. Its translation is CASSLGGSGELFF. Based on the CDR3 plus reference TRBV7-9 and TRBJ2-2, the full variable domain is DTGVSQNPRHKITKRGQNVTFRCDPISEHNRLYWYRQTLGQGPEFLTYFQNEAQLEKSRLLSDRFSAERPKGSFSTLEIQRTEQGDSAMYLCASSLGGSGELFFGEGSRLTVL.

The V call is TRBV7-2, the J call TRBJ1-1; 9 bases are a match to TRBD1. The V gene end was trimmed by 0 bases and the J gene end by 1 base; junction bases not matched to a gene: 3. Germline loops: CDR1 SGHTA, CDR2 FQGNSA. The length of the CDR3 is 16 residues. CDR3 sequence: CASSLAQGQGNTEAFF. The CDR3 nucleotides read TGTGCCAGCAGCTTAGCCCAGGGACAGGGGAACACTGAAGCTTTCTTT.

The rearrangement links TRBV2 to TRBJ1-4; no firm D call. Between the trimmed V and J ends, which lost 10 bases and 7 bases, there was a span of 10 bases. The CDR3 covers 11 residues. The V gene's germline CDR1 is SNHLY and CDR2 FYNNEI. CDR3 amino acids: CATRVVEKLFF. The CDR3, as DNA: TGTGCCACGAGGGTTGTTGAAAAACTGTTTTTT.

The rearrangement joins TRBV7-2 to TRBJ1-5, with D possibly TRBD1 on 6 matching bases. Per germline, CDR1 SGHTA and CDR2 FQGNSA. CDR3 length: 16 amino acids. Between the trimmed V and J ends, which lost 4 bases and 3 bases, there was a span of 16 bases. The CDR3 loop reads CASSSTNQGSNQPQHF. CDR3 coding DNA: TGTGCCAGCAGCTCGACCAACCAGGGGTCCAATCAGCCCCAGCATTTT. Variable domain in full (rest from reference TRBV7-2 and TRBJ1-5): GAGVSQSPSNKVTEKGKDVELRCDPISGHTALYWYRQSLGQGLEFLIYFQGNSAPDKSGLPSDRFSAERTGGSVSTLTIQRTQQEDSAVYLCASSSTNQGSNQPQHFGDGTRLSIL.

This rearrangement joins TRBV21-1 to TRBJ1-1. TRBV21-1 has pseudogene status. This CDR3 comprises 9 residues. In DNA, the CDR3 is TGTGACAAAGGGAGGGCGGCTTTCTTT. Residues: CDKGRAAFF.

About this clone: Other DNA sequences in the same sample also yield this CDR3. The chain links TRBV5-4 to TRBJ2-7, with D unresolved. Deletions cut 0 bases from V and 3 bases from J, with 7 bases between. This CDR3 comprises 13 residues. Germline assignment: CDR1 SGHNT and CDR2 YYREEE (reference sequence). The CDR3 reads CASSLGGNYEQYF. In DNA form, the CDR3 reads TGTGCCAGCAGCTTGGGCGGAAACTACGAGCAGTACTTC. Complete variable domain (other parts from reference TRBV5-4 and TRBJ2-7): ETGVTQSPTHLIKTRGQQVTLRCSSQSGHNTVSWYQQALGQGPQFIFQYYREEENGRGNFPPRFSGLQFPNYSSELNVNALELDDSALYLCASSLGGNYEQYFGPGTRLTVT.

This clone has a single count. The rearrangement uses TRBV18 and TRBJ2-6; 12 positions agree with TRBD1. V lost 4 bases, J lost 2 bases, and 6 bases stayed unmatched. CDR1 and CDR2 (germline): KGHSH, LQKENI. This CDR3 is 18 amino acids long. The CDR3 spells CASSLNRDRGPGANVLTF. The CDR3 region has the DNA TGTGCCAGCTCACTAAACCGGGACAGGGGGCCTGGGGCCAACGTCCTGACTTTC. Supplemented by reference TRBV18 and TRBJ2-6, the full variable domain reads NAGVMQNPRHLVRRRGQEARLRCSPMKGHSHVYWYRQLPEEGLKFMVYLQKENIIDESGMPKERFSAEFPKEGPSILRIQQVVRGDSAAYFCASSLNRDRGPGANVLTFGAGSRLTVL.

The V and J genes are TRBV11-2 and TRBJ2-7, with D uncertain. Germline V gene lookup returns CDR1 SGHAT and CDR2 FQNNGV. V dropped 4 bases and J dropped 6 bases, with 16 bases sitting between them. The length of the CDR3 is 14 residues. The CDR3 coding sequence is TGTGCCAGCAGCTATCGGACGGTATTGGCCGAGCAGTACTTC. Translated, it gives CASSYRTVLAEQYF.

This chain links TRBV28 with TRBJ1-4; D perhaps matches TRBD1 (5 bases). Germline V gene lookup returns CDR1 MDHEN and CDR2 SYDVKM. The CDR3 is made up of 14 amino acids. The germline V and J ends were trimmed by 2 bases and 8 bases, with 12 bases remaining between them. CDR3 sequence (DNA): TGTGCCAGCAGTTTAGGGGGAGTGCGGGAAAAACTGTTTTTT. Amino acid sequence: CASSLGGVREKLFF.

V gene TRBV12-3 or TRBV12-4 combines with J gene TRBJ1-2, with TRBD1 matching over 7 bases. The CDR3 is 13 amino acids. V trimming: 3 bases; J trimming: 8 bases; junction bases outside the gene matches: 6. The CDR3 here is CASSFWTGEGYTF. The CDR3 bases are TGTGCCAGCAGTTTTTGGACAGGTGAAGGCTACACCTTC.

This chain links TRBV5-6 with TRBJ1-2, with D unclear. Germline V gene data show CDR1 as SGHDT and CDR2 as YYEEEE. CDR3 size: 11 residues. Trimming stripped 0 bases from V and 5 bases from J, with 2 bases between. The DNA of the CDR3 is TGTGCCAGCAGCTTGGGGTATGGCTACACCTTC. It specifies CASSLGYGYTF.

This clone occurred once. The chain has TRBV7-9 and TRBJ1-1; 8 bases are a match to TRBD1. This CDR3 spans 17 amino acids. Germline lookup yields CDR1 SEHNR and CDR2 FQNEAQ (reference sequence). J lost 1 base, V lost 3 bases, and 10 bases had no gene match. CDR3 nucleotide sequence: TGTGCCAGCAGCTTGTGGCCGACAGGGGTTACGAACACTGAAGCTTTCTTT. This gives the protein CASSLWPTGVTNTEAFF.

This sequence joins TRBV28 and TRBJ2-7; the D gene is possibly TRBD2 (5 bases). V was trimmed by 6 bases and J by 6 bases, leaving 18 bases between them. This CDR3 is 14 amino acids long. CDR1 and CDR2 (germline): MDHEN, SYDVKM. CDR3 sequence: CASSHRGGALEQYF. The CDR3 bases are TGTGCCAGCAGCCACCGCGGAGGCGCCCTCGAGCAGTACTTC.

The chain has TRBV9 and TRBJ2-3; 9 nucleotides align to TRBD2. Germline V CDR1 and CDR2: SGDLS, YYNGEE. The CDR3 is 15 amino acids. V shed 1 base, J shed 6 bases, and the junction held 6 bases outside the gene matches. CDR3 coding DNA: TGTGCCAGCAGCGTACGGCGGGGGGGCCTGGATACGCAGTATTTT. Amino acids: CASSVRRGGLDTQYF.

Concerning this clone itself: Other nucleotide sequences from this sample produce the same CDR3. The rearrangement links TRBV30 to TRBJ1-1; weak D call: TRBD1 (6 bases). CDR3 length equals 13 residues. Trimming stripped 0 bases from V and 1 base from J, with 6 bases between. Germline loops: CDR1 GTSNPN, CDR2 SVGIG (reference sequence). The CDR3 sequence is CAWSVGGNTEAFF. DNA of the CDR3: TGTGCCTGGAGTGTAGGGGGGAACACTGAAGCTTTCTTT.

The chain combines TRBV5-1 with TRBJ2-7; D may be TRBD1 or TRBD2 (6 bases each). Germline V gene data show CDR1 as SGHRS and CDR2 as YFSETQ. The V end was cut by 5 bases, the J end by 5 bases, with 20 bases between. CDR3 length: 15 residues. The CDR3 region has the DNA TGCGCCAGCAGAGTACAGGGAGGCATCATGAACGAGCAGTACTTC. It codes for CASRVQGGIMNEQYF.

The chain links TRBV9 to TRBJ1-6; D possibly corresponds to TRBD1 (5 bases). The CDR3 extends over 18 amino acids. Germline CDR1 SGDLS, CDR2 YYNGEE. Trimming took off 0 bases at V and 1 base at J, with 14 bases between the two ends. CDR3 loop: CASSVGAGSRSYNSPLHF. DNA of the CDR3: TGTGCCAGCAGCGTAGGGGCAGGGTCCAGGTCCTATAATTCACCCCTCCACTTT.

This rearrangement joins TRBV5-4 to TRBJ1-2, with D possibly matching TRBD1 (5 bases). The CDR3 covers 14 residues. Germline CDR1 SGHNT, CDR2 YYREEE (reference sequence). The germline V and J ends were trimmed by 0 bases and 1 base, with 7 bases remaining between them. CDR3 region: CASSLGQLNYGYTF. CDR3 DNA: TGTGCCAGCAGCTTGGGACAGCTTAACTATGGCTACACCTTC.

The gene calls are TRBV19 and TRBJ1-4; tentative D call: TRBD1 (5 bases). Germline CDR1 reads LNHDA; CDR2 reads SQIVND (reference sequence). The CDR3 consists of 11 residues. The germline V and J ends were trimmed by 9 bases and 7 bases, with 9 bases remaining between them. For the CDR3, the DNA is TGTGCCAGCGAGGGGAGTGAAAAACTGTTTTTT. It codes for CASEGSEKLFF.

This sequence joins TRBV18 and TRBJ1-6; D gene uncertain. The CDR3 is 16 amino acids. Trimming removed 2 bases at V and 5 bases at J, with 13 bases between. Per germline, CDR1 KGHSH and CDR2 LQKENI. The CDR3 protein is CASSPAPNSNNSPLHF. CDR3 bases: TGTGCCAGCTCACCAGCCCCGAATTCTAATAATTCACCCCTCCACTTT.

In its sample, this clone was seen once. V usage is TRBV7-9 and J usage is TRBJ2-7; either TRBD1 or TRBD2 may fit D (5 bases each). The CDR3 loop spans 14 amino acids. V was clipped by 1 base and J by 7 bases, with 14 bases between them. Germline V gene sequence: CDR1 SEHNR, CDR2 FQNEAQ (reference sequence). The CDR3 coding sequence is TGTGCCAGCAGCTTAGGGGGGAGCTTCGGGGAGCAGTACTTC. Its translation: CASSLGGSFGEQYF.

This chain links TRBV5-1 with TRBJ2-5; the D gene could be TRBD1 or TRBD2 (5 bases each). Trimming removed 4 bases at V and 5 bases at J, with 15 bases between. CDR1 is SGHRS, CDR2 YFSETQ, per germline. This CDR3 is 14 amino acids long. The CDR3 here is CASSPGTATETQYF. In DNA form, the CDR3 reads TGCGCCAGCAGCCCGGGGACGGCTACCGAGACCCAGTACTTC.

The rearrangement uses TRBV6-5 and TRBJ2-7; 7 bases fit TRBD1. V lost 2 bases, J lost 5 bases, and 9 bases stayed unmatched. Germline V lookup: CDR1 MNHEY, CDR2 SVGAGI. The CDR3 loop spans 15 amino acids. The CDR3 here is CASSYGDRELDEQYF. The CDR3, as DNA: TGTGCCAGCAGTTACGGCGACAGGGAACTGGACGAGCAGTACTTC.

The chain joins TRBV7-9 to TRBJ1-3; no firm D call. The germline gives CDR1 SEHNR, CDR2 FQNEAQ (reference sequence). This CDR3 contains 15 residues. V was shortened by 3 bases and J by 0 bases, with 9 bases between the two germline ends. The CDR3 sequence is CASSFGESSGNTIYF. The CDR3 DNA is TGTGCCAGCAGCTTCGGGGAGAGCTCTGGAAACACCATATATTTT.